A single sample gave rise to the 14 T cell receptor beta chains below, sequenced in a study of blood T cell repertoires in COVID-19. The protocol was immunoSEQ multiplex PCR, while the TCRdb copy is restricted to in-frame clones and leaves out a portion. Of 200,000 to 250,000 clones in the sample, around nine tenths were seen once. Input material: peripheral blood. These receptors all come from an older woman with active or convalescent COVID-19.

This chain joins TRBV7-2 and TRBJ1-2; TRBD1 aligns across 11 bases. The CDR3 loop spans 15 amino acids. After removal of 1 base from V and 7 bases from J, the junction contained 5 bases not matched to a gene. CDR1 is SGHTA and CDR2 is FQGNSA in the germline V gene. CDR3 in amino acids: CASSLVVGQGAGYTF. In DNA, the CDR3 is TGTGCCAGCAGCTTAGTCGTAGGACAGGGGGCTGGCTACACCTTC.

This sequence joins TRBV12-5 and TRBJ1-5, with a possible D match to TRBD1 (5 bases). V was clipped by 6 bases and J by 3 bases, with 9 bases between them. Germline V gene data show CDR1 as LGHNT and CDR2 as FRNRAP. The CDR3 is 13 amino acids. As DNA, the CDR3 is TGTGCTAGTGGCCCAGGGTTCAATCAGCCCCAGCATTTT. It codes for CASGPGFNQPQHF.

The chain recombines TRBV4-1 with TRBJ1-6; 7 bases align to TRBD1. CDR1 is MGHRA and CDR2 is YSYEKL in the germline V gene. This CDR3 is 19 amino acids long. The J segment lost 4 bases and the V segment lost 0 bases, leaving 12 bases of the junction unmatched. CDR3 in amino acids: CASSQDAGDSQGYNSPLHF. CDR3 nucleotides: TGCGCCAGCAGCCAAGATGCCGGGGACAGCCAGGGGTATAATTCACCCCTCCACTTT.

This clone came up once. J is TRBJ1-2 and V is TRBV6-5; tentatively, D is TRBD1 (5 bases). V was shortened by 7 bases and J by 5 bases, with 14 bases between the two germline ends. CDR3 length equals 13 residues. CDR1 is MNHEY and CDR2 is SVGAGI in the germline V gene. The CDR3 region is CASTYSPGYGYTF. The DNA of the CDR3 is TGTGCCAGCACCTACTCTCCAGGGTATGGCTACACCTTC.

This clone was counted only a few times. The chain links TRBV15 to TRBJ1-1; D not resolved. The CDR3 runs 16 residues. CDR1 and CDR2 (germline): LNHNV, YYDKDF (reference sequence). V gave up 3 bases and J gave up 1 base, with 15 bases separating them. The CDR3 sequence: CATSSPSGQSNTEAFF. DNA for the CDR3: TGTGCCACCAGCAGCCCTTCTGGGCAGTCGAACACTGAAGCTTTCTTT. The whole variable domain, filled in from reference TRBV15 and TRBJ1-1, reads DAMVIQNPRYQVTQFGKPVTLSCSQTLNHNVMYWYQQKSSQAPKLLFHYYDKDFNNEADTPDNFQSRRPNTSFCFLDIRSPGLGDTAMYLCATSSPSGQSNTEAFFGQGTRLTVV.

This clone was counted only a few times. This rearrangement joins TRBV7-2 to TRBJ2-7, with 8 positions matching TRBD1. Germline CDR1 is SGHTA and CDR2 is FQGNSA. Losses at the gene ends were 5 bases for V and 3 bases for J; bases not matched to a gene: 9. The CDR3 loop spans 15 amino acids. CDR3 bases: TGTGCCAGCAGCCCTGAGGTCGGACAGGGCTACGAGCAGTACTTC. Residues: CASSPEVGQGYEQYF.

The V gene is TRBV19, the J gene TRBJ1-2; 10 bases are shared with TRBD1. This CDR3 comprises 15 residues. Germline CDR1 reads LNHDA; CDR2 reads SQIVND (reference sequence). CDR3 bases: TGTGGCACTAGACAGGGGGCGACCGCTAACTATGGCTACACCTTC. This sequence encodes CGTRQGATANYGYTF.

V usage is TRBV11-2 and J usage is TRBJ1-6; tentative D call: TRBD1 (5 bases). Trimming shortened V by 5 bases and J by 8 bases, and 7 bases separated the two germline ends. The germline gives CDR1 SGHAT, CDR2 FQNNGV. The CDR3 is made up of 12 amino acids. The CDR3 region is CASSETDSPLHF. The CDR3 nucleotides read TGTGCCAGCAGCGAGACAGATTCACCCCTCCACTTT. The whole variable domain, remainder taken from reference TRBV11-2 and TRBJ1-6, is EAGVAQSPRYKIIEKRQSVAFWCNPISGHATLYWYQQILGQGPKLLIQFQNNGVVDDSQLPKDRFSAERLKGVDSTLKIQPAKLEDSAVYLCASSETDSPLHFGNGTRLTVT.

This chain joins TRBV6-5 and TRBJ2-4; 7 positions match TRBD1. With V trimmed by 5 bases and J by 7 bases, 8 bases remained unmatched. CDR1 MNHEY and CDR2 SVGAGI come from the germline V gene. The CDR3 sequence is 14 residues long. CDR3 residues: CASSRGVDRNIQYF. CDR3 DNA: TGTGCCAGCAGTAGGGGAGTGGACAGGAACATTCAGTACTTC.

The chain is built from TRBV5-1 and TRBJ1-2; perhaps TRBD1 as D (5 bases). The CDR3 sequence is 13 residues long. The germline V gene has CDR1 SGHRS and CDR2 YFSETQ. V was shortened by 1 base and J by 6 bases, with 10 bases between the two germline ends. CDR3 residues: CASSLQGRDGYTF. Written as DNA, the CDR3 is TGCGCCAGCAGCTTGCAGGGAAGAGATGGCTACACCTTC.

The CDR3 reads CASSHGPTDPLNTEAFF. CDR3 bases: TGTGCCAGCAGCCACGGCCCGACAGATCCGCTGAACACTGAAGCTTTCTTT. The J gene is TRBJ1-1, the V gene TRBV11-3; perhaps TRBD1 as D (5 bases). CDR3 length: 17 residues. With 5 bases removed from V and 0 bases from J, the gap between germline ends came to 19 bases. CDR1 is SGHNT, CDR2 YENEEA, per germline. The full variable domain, with the rest looked up from reference TRBV11-3 and TRBJ1-1, is EAGVVQSPRYKIIEKKQPVAFWCNPISGHNTLYWYLQNLGQGPELLIRYENEEAVDDSQLPKDRFSAERLKGVDSTLKIQPAELGDSAVYLCASSHGPTDPLNTEAFFGQGTRLTVV.

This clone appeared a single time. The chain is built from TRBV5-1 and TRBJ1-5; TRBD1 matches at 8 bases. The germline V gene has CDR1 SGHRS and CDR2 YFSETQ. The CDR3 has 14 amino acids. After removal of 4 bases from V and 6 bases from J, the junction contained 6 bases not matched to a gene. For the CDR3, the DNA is TGCGCCAGCAGCCTAGGGACAGGCGGTCAGCCCCAGCATTTT. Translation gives CASSLGTGGQPQHF.

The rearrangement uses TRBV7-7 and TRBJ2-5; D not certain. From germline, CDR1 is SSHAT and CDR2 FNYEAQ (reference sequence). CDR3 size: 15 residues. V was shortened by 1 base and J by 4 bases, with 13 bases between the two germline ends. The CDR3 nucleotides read TGTGCCAGCAGCTTAGGATCCGCGGTGGGAGAGACCCAGTACTTC. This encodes CASSLGSAVGETQYF.

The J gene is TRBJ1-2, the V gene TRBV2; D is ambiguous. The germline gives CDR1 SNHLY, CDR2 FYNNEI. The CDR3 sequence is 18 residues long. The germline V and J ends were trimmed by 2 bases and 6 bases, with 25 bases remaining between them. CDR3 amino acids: CASSEPVRLAETWDGYTF. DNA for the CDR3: TGTGCCAGCAGTGAACCGGTCCGGTTGGCGGAGACCTGGGATGGCTACACCTTC.